A selection of T cell receptor beta chains follows, all from one sample in a study of blood T cell repertoires in COVID-19. TCRdb's table, derived via immunoSEQ multiplex PCR, lists solely in-frame clones and lacks some. The repertoire has some 70,000 clones, 75% to 90% of them found once; the top ten carry 16%. The sequenced sample was peripheral blood. These TCRs come from a man aged 40-49 years with COVID-19, enrolled during active disease. Each CDR3 is given with its conserved first and last residue. D genes are given only for firm matches. Clone size, where shown, is once, few, many, or a class for clones that have expanded.

TGCAGCGTTGTCGGGACAATCACAGATACGCAGTATTTT CSVVGTITDTQYF NA TRBV29-1 NA TRBJ2-3
TGCAGTGCTAGTGGAGGCTATGGCTACACCTTC CSASGGYGYTF NA TRBV20-1 NA TRBJ1-2
TGTGCCAGCTCACTAGTACTTCAGGGGGCAGGCTATGGCTACACCTTC CASSLVLQGAGYGYTF NA TRBV18 TRBD1 TRBJ1-2
TGCAGCGTGGCCCTTATGGGGGGCACTGAAGCTTTCTTT CSVALMGGTEAFF NA TRBV29-1 NA TRBJ1-1
TGCGCCAGCAGCCAGTTACAGGGGTATAATTCACCCCTCCACTTT CASSQLQGYNSPLHF NA TRBV4-1 TRBD1 TRBJ1-6
TGTGCCAGCAGTCCTGACAGGGTTTCAGATACGCAGTATTTT CASSPDRVSDTQYF NA TRBV7-3 TRBD1 TRBJ2-3
TGTGCCAGCAGCTTGGTTCCCAGCGGGGGTGAAAAACTGTTTTTT CASSLVPSGGEKLFF few TRBV5-4 NA TRBJ1-4
TGTGCCAGCCACCGATCGGGGGGCCCCTACGAGCAGTACTTC CASHRSGGPYEQYF NA TRBV3-1/TRBV3-2 NA TRBJ2-7
TGCGCCAGCAGCTTGGGGGCCCCCTACGAGCAGTACTTC CASSLGAPYEQYF NA TRBV5-1 NA TRBJ2-7
TGTGCCAGCAGCCCTACTTACCTGAGCTCCTACGAGCAGTACTTC CASSPTYLSSYEQYF NA TRBV28 NA TRBJ2-7
TGTGCCAGCACCCGGAGAGCCTTAAGTCGTGGCTACACCTTC CASTRRALSRGYTF NA TRBV28 NA TRBJ1-2
TGTGCCAGCAGCAAGGACTTTGGCTATGGCTACACCTTC CASSKDFGYGYTF few TRBV3-1/TRBV3-2 NA TRBJ1-2
TGCGCCAGCAGCCGGGTGCAGGGGGTTCAAGAGACCCAGTACTTC CASSRVQGVQETQYF NA TRBV5-1 TRBD1 TRBJ2-5
TGTGCCAGCAGCGTAGATGGACAGGCGTCTCTTGGAAACACCATATATTTT CASSVDGQASLGNTIYF NA TRBV9 TRBD1 TRBJ1-3
TGTGCCAGCGAGGCTTACAATGAGCAGTTCTTC CASEAYNEQFF NA TRBV28 NA TRBJ2-1
TGTGCTAGTGGTTTATCTAGACAGGGGAAATACACCTTC CASGLSRQGKYTF NA TRBV12-5 TRBD1 TRBJ1-2
TGCGCCAGCAGCCAAGCCCCAGGGCGGGAGACCCAGTACTTC CASSQAPGRETQYF NA TRBV4-1 NA TRBJ2-5
TGTGCCTGGAGTAGGGGGGGGCACGAGCAGTACTTC CAWSRGGHEQYF NA TRBV30 NA TRBJ2-7
TGTGCCAGCACCTACGGGGTAGCGGGGTCCTACGAGCAGTACTTC CASTYGVAGSYEQYF NA TRBV6-6 TRBD2 TRBJ2-7
TGTGCCAGCAGTGAAAACGAGGTACAAGAGACCCAGTACTTC CASSENEVQETQYF NA TRBV6-1 NA TRBJ2-5
TGTGCCAGCAGCTTGGCCGGGGGGGCAGATACGCAGTATTTT CASSLAGGADTQYF NA TRBV5-4 TRBD2 TRBJ2-3
TGTGCCAGCAGTGAAATCGGGGATACGCAGTATTTT CASSEIGDTQYF few TRBV6-1 NA TRBJ2-3
TGCGCCAGCAGCTTAGAGGGACAGGGAACGGATGAGCAGTTCTTC CASSLEGQGTDEQFF NA TRBV5-1 TRBD1 TRBJ2-1
TGCGCCAGCAGCTCTGGACTACAAGAGCAGTATTTT CASSSGLQEQYF NA TRBV5-1 NA TRBJ2-3
TGTGCCAGCTCACAATCGGGGGCCCAGTACTTC CASSQSGAQYF NA TRBV18 NA TRBJ2-5
TGTGCCATCAGTGAGTCGACAGGGAATGAGCAGTTCTTC CAISESTGNEQFF once TRBV10-3 TRBD1 TRBJ2-1
TGTGCCAGCAGTCCCGACTATAGCAATCAGCCCCAGCATTTT CASSPDYSNQPQHF NA TRBV27 NA TRBJ1-5
TGTGCCACCAGCGGGTGGGAACGGGACTACAATGAGCAGTTCTTC CATSGWERDYNEQFF few TRBV15 NA TRBJ2-1
TGTGCCAGCAGCTTAGCAGGTTACAATGAGCAGTTCTTC CASSLAGYNEQFF NA TRBV11-3 NA TRBJ2-1
TGTGCCAGCAGCTTGGCTATTCGGGACAGGACTCGAGATACGCAGTATTTT CASSLAIRDRTRDTQYF NA TRBV5-5 TRBD1 TRBJ2-3
TGTGCCAGCAGCACAGGGGGCGCGGGGGAAAAACTGTTTTTT CASSTGGAGEKLFF NA TRBV6-5 TRBD1 TRBJ1-4
TGTGCCAGCAGCTCAGACTTAACGAGTTCCCAGCCCCAGCATTTT CASSSDLTSSQPQHF few TRBV7-2 NA TRBJ1-5
TGTGCCAGCAGCCATAGCTACGAGCAGTACTTC CASSHSYEQYF NA TRBV3-1/TRBV3-2 NA TRBJ2-7
TGTGCCAGCAGTTTAATGCAGGGCTCTGGCTACACCTTC CASSLMQGSGYTF NA TRBV12-3/TRBV12-4 NA TRBJ1-2
TGTGCCAGCAGCCCGGGAAACTCTGGAAACACCATATATTTT CASSPGNSGNTIYF NA TRBV11-3 NA TRBJ1-3
TGCGCCAGCAGCCAAGTATGGCAGAATAATGAAAAACTGTTTTTT CASSQVWQNNEKLFF once TRBV4-1 NA TRBJ1-4
TGTGCCAGCAGCAGAGGACTAGCGGGGAGGAATGAGCAGTTCTTC CASSRGLAGRNEQFF NA TRBV3-1/TRBV3-2 TRBD2 TRBJ2-1
TGTGCAAGTCGCTCTAGGACAGGCGTCCAACTTCAACTTGGAAAGACGTACACAGATACGCAGTATTTT CASRSRTGVQLQLGKTYTDTQYF NA TRBV12-2 NA TRBJ2-3
TGTGCCTGGAGTGTAACAGGGGTAACCTACGAGCAGTACTTC CAWSVTGVTYEQYF NA TRBV30 TRBD1 TRBJ2-7
TGTGCCAGTAGTGTGGGACTAGACAATGAGCAGTTCTTC CASSVGLDNEQFF NA TRBV19 TRBD2 TRBJ2-1
TGTGCCAGCAGCTTCGACAGCTACGAGCAGTACTTC CASSFDSYEQYF NA TRBV5-5 NA TRBJ2-7
TGTGCCAGCAGTGAGATACAAGGAAACACCATATATTTT CASSEIQGNTIYF few TRBV6-1 NA TRBJ1-3
TGCGCCAGCACCCCCGACGTCGGTTCAGGCAGGGCAGCTTTCTTT CASTPDVGSGRAAFF NA TRBV5-1 NA TRBJ1-1
TGTGCCAGCAGCCCTGCAACTAACACTGAAGCTTTCTTT CASSPATNTEAFF NA TRBV7-2 NA TRBJ1-1
TGTGCCAGCAATTCCCCCAGGCTTAATGAAAAACTGTTTTTT CASNSPRLNEKLFF once TRBV28 NA TRBJ1-4
TGTGCCAGCAGCATAGGGACAGGGGGCTACAATGAGCAGTTCTTC CASSIGTGGYNEQFF NA TRBV11-2 TRBD1 TRBJ2-1
TGTGCCAGCAGCGATGGACAGGGTATGAACACTGAAGCTTTCTTT CASSDGQGMNTEAFF NA TRBV2 TRBD1 TRBJ1-1